This TCR beta chain originates from a study of T cell repertoires in cytomegalovirus infection. Study overall: An indication of both CMV infection and matching HLA type came from public TCR beta signatures.

TCRdb analysed the reads with MiXCR anew, one entry per CDR3 protein. The sample lists around 290,000 distinct CDR3 sequences, 25% occurring once. The CDR3 is made up of 14 amino acids. Germline V gene data show CDR1 as LNHDA and CDR2 as SQIVND (reference sequence). V lost 8 bases, J lost 5 bases, and 18 bases lay in between. The specimen sequenced was PBMCs. This rearrangement joins TRBV19 to TRBJ2-5; D not resolved. This TCR came from a human donor in good health (CMV status not recorded). Some clones in this sample may be carry-over from other donors' samples. CDR3 bases: TGTGCCAGTTCCCCCTTTGGGCCCGGTGAGACCCAGTACTTC. It encodes CASSPFGPGETQYF.